A selection of T cell receptor beta chains follows, all from one sample in a study of PD-L1 blockade in urothelial cancer. Sequencing was performed with immunoSEQ multiplex PCR; in TCRdb, only in-frame clones are kept and a portion is missing. The sample yields tens of thousands of clones, roughly 90% seen once. This material consisted of PBMCs, taken around atezolizumab (anti-PD-L1) treatment. Receptor source: a man aged 65-85 years with urothelial cancer. The CDR3 runs from the conserved cysteine through the conserved F or W. D genes are given only for firm matches. Clone size is shown for a subset of rows, as once, few, many or a class of expanded clone.

TRBV19	TRBD1	TRBJ1-5	NA	CASSMTGHNQPQHF	TGTGCCAGTAGTATGACAGGGCACAATCAGCCCCAGCATTTT
TRBV19	TRBD1	TRBJ1-1	NA	CASSIRGPGTEAFF	TGTGCCAGTAGTATCAGGGGGCCGGGCACTGAAGCTTTCTTT
TRBV15	TRBD2	TRBJ2-1	NA	CATSRDQTSGRLGHEQFF	TGTGCCACCAGCAGAGATCAGACTAGCGGGAGGCTCGGGCATGAGCAGTTCTTC
TRBV30	TRBD2	TRBJ2-1	NA	CAWNTLAGGPWDEQFF	TGTGCCTGGAATACTCTAGCGGGAGGGCCGTGGGATGAGCAGTTCTTC
TRBV11-2	TRBD1	TRBJ2-5	NA	CASSRGDRTQETQYF	TGTGCCAGCAGCCGTGGGGACAGAACCCAAGAGACCCAGTACTTC
TRBV9	TRBD2	TRBJ2-2	once	CASSVVASGRARELFF	TGTGCCAGCAGCGTAGTGGCTAGCGGGAGGGCCCGGGAGCTGTTTTTT
TRBV14	TRBD2	TRBJ2-1	NA	CASSQVFSTSRNNEQFF	TGTGCCAGCAGCCAAGTGTTTTCGACTAGCCGAAACAATGAGCAGTTCTTC
TRBV5-4	TRBD2	TRBJ2-7	NA	CASSWGGPPRRGDEQYF	TGTGCCAGCAGCTGGGGGGGACCCCCGCGTCGAGGGGACGAGCAGTACTTC
TRBV6-6	TRBD1	TRBJ2-5	NA	CASTRTGSETQYF	TGTGCCAGCACCCGGACAGGTTCCGAGACCCAGTACTTC
TRBV19	TRBD1	TRBJ2-1	NA	CASEATGTGVTGEQFF	TGTGCCAGTGAAGCCACCGGGACAGGGGTGACCGGTGAGCAGTTCTTC
TRBV5-6	NA	TRBJ2-5	NA	CASSLWGQLFQETQYF	TGTGCCAGCAGCTTGTGGGGCCAGTTGTTCCAAGAGACCCAGTACTTC
TRBV5-1	TRBD2	TRBJ2-7	NA	CASSLESSGRYEQYF	TGCGCCAGCAGCTTGGAATCTAGCGGGAGGTACGAGCAGTACTTC
TRBV27	TRBD1	TRBJ1-5	NA	CASSSRQGAISNQPQHF	TGTGCCAGCAGTTCCAGACAGGGGGCAATAAGCAATCAGCCCCAGCATTTT
TRBV5-1	NA	TRBJ1-1	NA	CASGRDTNTEAFF	TGCGCCAGCGGCAGGGACACGAACACTGAAGCTTTCTTT
TRBV7-8	NA	TRBJ2-1	NA	CASSTTGLAISYNEQFF	TGTGCCAGCAGCACAACCGGGCTAGCGATTTCCTACAATGAGCAGTTCTTC
TRBV7-9	NA	TRBJ2-3	NA	CASSPDMVADTQYF	TGTGCCAGCAGCCCCGACATGGTTGCAGATACGCAGTATTTT
TRBV28	NA	TRBJ1-5	NA	CASVLGGQPQHF	TGTGCCAGCGTTCTCGGAGGGCAGCCCCAGCATTTT
TRBV28	TRBD1	TRBJ2-7	once	CASSATGTGGWREQYF	TGTGCCAGCAGTGCCACCGGGACAGGGGGCTGGCGGGAGCAGTACTTC
TRBV21-1	NA	TRBJ2-7	NA	CASKEREVREEQYF	TGTGCCAGCAAAGAAAGGGAAGTTCGGGAAGAGCAGTACTTC
TRBV7-6	TRBD1	TRBJ1-1	NA	CASSLRDRGPVNTEAFF	TGTGCCAGCAGCTTAAGGGACAGGGGGCCCGTCAACACTGAAGCTTTCTTT